One sample yielded the 2 T cell receptor beta chains listed below, sequenced in a study of cytomegalovirus exposure and HLA in healthy donors. Sequencing was performed with immunoSEQ multiplex PCR; in TCRdb, only in-frame clones are kept and a portion is missing. The data contain 70,000 to 80,000 clones, over 85% of them singletons. Specimen: PBMCs. These receptor sequences come from a woman aged 18-29 years in good health and CMV-seronegative.

The chain employs TRBV5-8 and TRBJ2-7, with TRBD2 identical over 13 bases. The germline V gene has CDR1 SGHTS and CDR2 YDEGEE. Germline trimming cut 4 bases from V and 6 bases from J; bases unmatched to any gene: 7. This CDR3 has 15 residues. The CDR3 nucleotides read TGTGCCAGCAGCACCCGACTAGCGGGGGGAGGCGAGCAGTACTTC. The encoded protein is CASSTRLAGGGEQYF.

This sequence joins TRBV11-3 and TRBJ2-7, with 7 nucleotides matching TRBD2. V shed 4 bases, J shed 7 bases, and the junction held 13 bases outside the gene matches. The CDR3 covers 15 residues. Germline assignment: CDR1 SGHNT and CDR2 YENEEA. The CDR3 loop reads CASSYGGRAFQEQYF. CDR3 nucleotides: TGTGCCAGCAGCTATGGGGGGAGGGCTTTCCAGGAGCAGTACTTC.